These 6 T cell receptor beta chains were all obtained from the same sample, sequenced in a study of T cells in Graves' hyperthyroidism and ophthalmopathy. Regions amplified from RNA transcripts were the TCR beta CDR3 regions. The TCR CDR3 was amplified in a first-round RT-PCR using the HTBI primer set. MiXCR was run by TCRdb on the multiplex PCR reads, yielding one entry per CDR3 protein. The table shows more than 300,000 distinct CDR3 sequences, with over 10% occurring only once. Material for sequencing was blood. These receptors were collected from a woman aged 18-30 years with Graves' hyperthyroidism.

This clonotype showed up just a few times. The chain recombines TRBV5-1 with TRBJ1-4; TRBD1 matches at 7 bases. The CDR3 covers 19 residues. Per germline, CDR1 SGHRS and CDR2 YFSETQ. V was pared by 0 bases and J by 5 bases, with 16 bases of the junction left unmatched. The CDR3 sequence: CASSLASISSGTVNEKLFF. The CDR3 DNA follows: TGCGCCAGCAGCTTGGCGTCGATCAGCTCTGGGACAGTGAATGAAAAACTGTTTTTT. The full variable domain, rest sourced from reference TRBV5-1 and TRBJ1-4, is KAGVTQTPRYLIKTRGQQVTLSCSPISGHRSVSWYQQTPGQGLQFLFEYFSETQRNKGNFPGRFSGRQFSNSRSEMNVSTLELGDSALYLCASSLASISSGTVNEKLFFGSGTQLSVL.

This clonotype has a handful of counts. The chain couples TRBV7-2 to TRBJ2-6, with 9 bases that match TRBD1. V dropped 5 bases and J dropped 2; count of bases not matched to a gene: 7. CDR3 length: 17 residues. Germline CDR1 SGHTA, CDR2 FQGNSA. CDR3 DNA sequence: TGTGCCAGCAGCACCGGACAGGGGATCGCTGGGGCCAACGTCCTGACTTTC. It codes for CASSTGQGIAGANVLTF.

This clonotype was detected many times. CDR3 bases: TGCAGTGCGAGGGGGACTAGCTCCTACAATGAGCAGTTCTTC. This gives the protein CSARGTSSYNEQFF. The genes are TRBV20-1 and TRBJ2-1; 8 bases agree with TRBD2. The CDR3 has 14 residues. CDR1 is DFQATT and CDR2 is SNEGSKA in the germline V gene (reference sequence). The ends lost 6 bases at V and 0 bases at J; junction bases unmatched: 4.

Regarding this clonotype: Given a much more abundant clone one base away, this may be a read error. The rearrangement links TRBV12-5 to TRBJ2-1; 7 bases map to TRBD2. J lost 10 bases, V lost 4 bases, and 1 base had no gene match. CDR1 LGHNT and CDR2 FRNRAP come from the germline V gene. The length of the CDR3 is 11 residues. CDR3 DNA sequence: TGTGCTAGTGGTTGGGGGGGGGAGCAGTTCTTC. Translated, it gives CASGWGGEQFF.

This clonotype was seen repeatedly, ten times or more. The V gene is TRBV12-3 or TRBV12-4, the J gene TRBJ2-7, with 10 bases that match TRBD1. Unmatched junction bases numbered 8, after V lost 0 bases and J lost 6 bases. CDR3 length equals 16 residues. CDR3 nucleotides: TGTGCCAGCAGTTTAGCCTTGGGACAGGGGCCCCGCGAGCAGTACTTC. Protein product: CASSLALGQGPREQYF.

This clonotype was seen ten or more times. The chain recombines TRBV5-1 with TRBJ2-1; 7 nucleotides agree with TRBD1. This CDR3 has 16 amino acids. CDR1 is SGHRS and CDR2 is YFSETQ in the germline V gene. The V gene end was trimmed by 4 bases and the J gene end by 4 bases; junction bases not matched to a gene: 11. The DNA for the CDR3 is TGCGCCAGCAGCCCCAGGGACAGAGAATTATACAATGAGCAGTTCTTC. Protein: CASSPRDRELYNEQFF.